The sequence of this T cell receptor beta chain was determined in a study of beta chain features in type 1 diabetes. Study context: Sorted cell examination encompassed under 130 million cells across all samples. The study's findings and limits: Patients with type 1 diabetes carried fewer insertions and had more deletions at their VDJ junctions. Moderate but significant shortening of TCRB CDR3s was recorded in all four CD4+ subsets from Type 1 diabetes patients. Healthy donors had naive, central memory and Treg TCRB repertoires that appeared less similar than those seen among patients.

cDNA synthesis used the whole RNA isolate, giving expressed TCRB sequences. Clones were sequenced by immunoSEQ multiplex PCR, and TCRdb holds only the in-frame ones, with some missing. The sample comprises about 620,000 clones, roughly a sixth of which are singletons, and 0.07% to 0.095% rests with the top ten. With regard to this clone: The antigen is undetermined.

The TCR was taken from a man aged 18-30 years in good health. The sequenced sample consisted of naive CD4+ T cells from blood.

The CDR3 DNA reads TGTGCCAGCAGTGAACTGCGGGGGCCTAACAATGAGCAGTTCTTC. Amino acid sequence: CASSELRGPNNEQFF. The V gene is TRBV2, the J gene TRBJ2-1; maybe TRBD2 (7 bases). The CDR3 is 15 amino acids. Germline lookup yields CDR1 SNHLY and CDR2 FYNNEI. The V gene lost 2 bases and the J gene lost 5 bases, with 13 bases spanning the gap.